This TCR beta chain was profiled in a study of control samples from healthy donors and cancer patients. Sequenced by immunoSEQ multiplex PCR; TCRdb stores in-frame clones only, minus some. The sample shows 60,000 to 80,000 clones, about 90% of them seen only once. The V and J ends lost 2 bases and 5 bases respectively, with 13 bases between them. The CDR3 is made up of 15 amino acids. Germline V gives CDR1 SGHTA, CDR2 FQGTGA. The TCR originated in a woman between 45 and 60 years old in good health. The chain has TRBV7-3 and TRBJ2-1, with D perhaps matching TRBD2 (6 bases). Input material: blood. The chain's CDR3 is CASSLGGRIDNEQFF. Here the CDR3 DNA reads TGTGCCAGCAGCTTAGGGGGGAGAATAGACAATGAGCAGTTCTTC.